This T cell receptor beta chain was identified during a study of cytomegalovirus exposure and HLA in healthy donors. Study context: Around 86 million unique TCRs, all from HLA-typed donors, were included in an early release of the data.

Whole-study findings and limits: Most subjects had HLA-A and HLA-B alleles reportedly predicted accurately by TCR beta sequences.

Of note for this clone: Its antigen is not identified.

V shed 5 bases and J 0 bases; nucleotides not matched to a gene: 4. The length of the CDR3 is 15 residues. The germline V gene encodes CDR1 SEHNR and CDR2 FQNEAQ (reference sequence). Vbeta (60) and Jbeta (13) primers were used in the PCR. TCRdb's table, derived via immunoSEQ multiplex PCR, lists solely in-frame clones and lacks some. Among 270,000 or so clones listed, about nine tenths were seen once. The source is a girl aged 2 to 10 in good health and CMV-seronegative. V usage is TRBV7-9 and J usage is TRBJ2-3; 8 bases agree with TRBD2. Material for sequencing was PBMCs. CDR3 in amino acids: CASSRAGESTDTQYF. For the CDR3, the DNA is TGTGCCAGCAGCCGAGCGGGGGAGAGCACAGATACGCAGTATTTT.